This entry lists 26 T cell receptor beta chains sequenced from one sample in a study of molecular identifiers for immune sequencing clone quantification. A single record per CDR3 protein comes from TCRdb applying MiXCR to the PCR reads. This sample has just under 650,000 distinct CDR3 sequences, with about 20% found just once. Sequencing input: naive CD8+ T cells from blood, with Jurkat cell RNA spiked in. The subset was: FACS-sorted CD8+CD4-CCR7+CD45RA+ naive T cells. The receptors were gathered from a human donor in good health. Some libraries in this study had Jurkat cell RNA spiked in.

With respect to this clonotype: A much larger clone sits a single nucleotide away, making a read error possible. The DNA of the CDR3 is TGTGCCAGCAGTTTATTGGGCAGGGGGGGTATAAACACTGGAGCTTTCTTT. Amino acids: CASSLLGRGGINTGAFF. This chain uses TRBV27 with TRBJ1-1, with 7 bases identical to TRBD1. Per the germline V gene, CDR1 is MNHEY and CDR2 is SMNVEV (reference sequence). The length of the CDR3 is 17 residues.

The chain combines TRBV27 with TRBJ2-7; TRBD2 agrees at 7 bases. Germline V gene sequence: CDR1 MNHEY, CDR2 SMNVEV (reference sequence). The CDR3 covers 15 residues. The V gene end was trimmed by 2 bases and the J gene end by 7 bases; junction bases not matched to a gene: 11. The chain's CDR3 is CASSLSLAAFPEQYF. CDR3 nucleotide sequence: TGTGCCAGCAGTTTAAGTCTAGCGGCGTTCCCAGAGCAGTACTTC.

As regards this clonotype: A much more abundant neighbour one base away suggests this may be a read error. This chain joins TRBV20-1 and TRBJ2-3; 7 nucleotides agree with TRBD2. CDR1 is DFQATT, CDR2 SNEGSKA, per germline (reference sequence). The CDR3 spans 18 residues. CDR3 bases: TGCGGTGCTAGAGATCTCACCAGCGGGGCTCTTAGCACAGATACGCAGTATTTT. Translation: CGARDLTSGALSTDTQYF.

This clonotype was seen repeatedly, ten times or more. The gene calls are TRBV5-1 and TRBJ2-7; D gene ambiguous. This CDR3 contains 16 residues. From germline, CDR1 is SGHRS and CDR2 YFSETQ. The V end lost 0 bases, the J end lost 5 bases, and 18 bases lay between the germline ends. CDR3: CASSLEGLAFPDEQYF. CDR3 bases: TGCGCCAGCAGCTTGGAAGGATTGGCCTTTCCAGACGAGCAGTACTTC.

This clonotype was seen repeatedly, ten times or more. The CDR3 nucleotides read TGTGCCAGCAGCTCAACAAACGGACGGGATTCCTATAATTCACCCCTCCACTTT. Translated: CASSSTNGRDSYNSPLHF. The V gene is TRBV5-6, the J gene TRBJ1-6, with D uncertain. V lost 3 bases and J lost 1, with 17 bases in between. CDR1 and CDR2 (germline): SGHDT, YYEEEE. CDR3 size: 18 residues.

This clonotype has ten or more counts. This chain uses TRBV29-1 with TRBJ1-1, with TRBD1 identical over 8 bases. The length of the CDR3 is 13 residues. V shed 3 bases and J 5 bases; nucleotides not matched to a gene: 5. Germline V lookup: CDR1 SQVTM, CDR2 ANQGSEA. CDR3 loop: CSVDRGRPTEAFF. DNA for the CDR3: TGCAGCGTTGACAGGGGGCGACCAACTGAAGCTTTCTTT. The variable domain in full, with the rest retrieved from reference TRBV29-1 and TRBJ1-1, is SAVISQKPSRDICQRGTSLTIQCQVDSQVTMMFWYRQQPGQSLTLIATANQGSEATYESGFVIDKFPISRPNLTFSTLTVSNMSPEDSSIYLCSVDRGRPTEAFFGQGTRLTVV.

Worth noting for this clonotype: Just one base apart from a much larger clone, this may be a read error. The chain employs TRBV2 and TRBJ1-2; a possible D gene is TRBD1 (5 bases). The V end lost 4 bases, the J end lost 3 bases, and 9 bases lay between the germline ends. Germline V lookup: CDR1 SNHLY, CDR2 FYNNEI. The CDR3 length is 13 residues. The CDR3 DNA follows: TGTGCCAGCAGTGGCGGGGCGGACTATGGCTACACCTTC. Its translation: CASSGGADYGYTF.

This clonotype was observed at least ten times. CDR3 sequence: CATSRDRNTEAFF. DNA of the CDR3: TGTGCCACCAGCAGAGACAGGAACACTGAAGCTTTCTTT. V is TRBV15 and J is TRBJ1-1; unclear D gene. V was trimmed by 0 bases and J by 1 base, leaving 3 bases between them. The germline V gene has CDR1 LNHNV and CDR2 YYDKDF (reference sequence). CDR3 length: 13 amino acids.

This clonotype appeared a few times. No conserved phenylalanine or tryptophan ends this CDR3, so it is likely a read error. The rearrangement joins TRBV4-1 to TRBJ1-5; no firm D call. Germline V CDR1 and CDR2: MGHRA, YSYEKL. This CDR3 has 13 amino acids. V gave up 6 bases and J gave up 4 bases, with 10 bases separating them. The CDR3 nucleotides read TGCGCCAGCAGTCCAACCCTTAATCAGCCCCAGCATTAT. It translates to CASSPTLNQPQHY.

This clonotype was observed at least ten times. The chain is built from TRBV28 and TRBJ2-7, with D perhaps TRBD1 or TRBD2 (5 bases each). Germline values: CDR1 MDHEN, CDR2 SYDVKM. Between the trimmed V and J ends, which lost 3 bases and 7 bases, there was a span of 16 bases. This CDR3 is 14 amino acids long. The CDR3 region has the DNA TGTGCCAGCAGTTTTGGGGGAGTCCCAGGGGAGCAGTACTTC. Amino acid sequence: CASSFGGVPGEQYF.

The chain recombines TRBV6-4 with TRBJ2-7; TRBD2 matches 13 bases. The germline V gene encodes CDR1 MRHNA and CDR2 SNTAGT. The V gene end was trimmed by 3 bases and the J gene end by 3 bases; junction bases not matched to a gene: 17. CDR3 size: 20 residues. CDR3 in DNA: TGTGCCAGCAGTGATATTTGGTGGACTAGCGGGAGTTTAAGGAGCTACGAGCAGTACTTC. Translated, it gives CASSDIWWTSGSLRSYEQYF.

This clonotype has ten or more counts. The chain joins TRBV7-8 to TRBJ2-3, with TRBD2 matching 7 bases. The CDR3 is 17 residues long. CDR1 and CDR2 from the germline V gene are SGHVS and FQNEAQ. J gave up 3 bases and V 5 bases, and 14 bases lay outside the gene matches. The DNA of the CDR3 is TGTGCCAGCAGCCTAGGGACTACCAGTGGGGAAACAGATACGCAGTATTTT. Its protein product is CASSLGTTSGETDTQYF.

This clonotype was picked up many times. The chain combines TRBV4-1 with TRBJ2-3; D assignment may be TRBD1 or TRBD2 (5 bases each). CDR1 and CDR2 from the germline V gene are MGHRA and YSYEKL. V was shortened by 4 bases and J by 6 bases, with 11 bases between the two germline ends. The CDR3 spans 13 residues. The DNA for the CDR3 is TGCGCCAGCAGCCCAGGGCGGGCCGATACGCAGTATTTT. Translating it yields CASSPGRADTQYF.

This clonotype appeared a few times. The chain joins TRBV7-2 to TRBJ2-1; D possibly corresponds to TRBD2 (7 bases). Germline lookup yields CDR1 SGHTA and CDR2 FQGNSA. This CDR3 region has 15 residues. With 5 bases removed from V and 7 bases from J, the gap between germline ends came to 18 bases. The CDR3 spells CASSPWGGGQNEQFF. The CDR3 coding sequence is TGTGCCAGCAGCCCGTGGGGGGGGGGCCAAAATGAGCAGTTCTTC.

This clonotype was counted ten times or more. The chain carries TRBV9 and TRBJ1-3; D is unresolved. This CDR3 comprises 16 residues. Germline values: CDR1 SGDLS, CDR2 YYNGEE. Trimming took off 0 bases at V and 4 bases at J, with 14 bases between the two ends. In DNA, the CDR3 is TGTGCCAGCAGCGTAGATGGCTCACCATCGGGAAACACCATATATTTT. As protein: CASSVDGSPSGNTIYF. Full variable domain (remainder filled in from reference TRBV9 and TRBJ1-3): DSGVTQTPKHLITATGQRVTLRCSPRSGDLSVYWYQQSLDQGLQFLIQYYNGEERAKGNILERFSAQQFPDLHSELNLSSLELGDSALYFCASSVDGSPSGNTIYFGEGSWLTVV.

This clonotype was found many times. This sequence joins TRBV21-1 and TRBJ2-3; TRBD2 reflects the table's D call only, with no check against the DNA. TRBV21-1 is labeled a pseudogene. The CDR3 length is 13 residues. In DNA, the CDR3 is TGTGCCAATGGACTAGCGGGAGTTAATACGCAGTATTTT. Its translation: CANGLAGVNTQYF.

Concerning this clonotype: A read error may be the cause here, since a much bigger clone is one base away. This chain joins TRBV5-3 and TRBJ2-1; TRBD1 agrees at 10 bases. TRBV5-3 falls under the ORF class, with uncertain function. The CDR3 sequence is 15 residues long. The junction had 14 bases not matched to a gene; V was cut back by 8 bases and J by 9 bases. CDR3 region: CASSPRQGARGEQFF. In DNA, the CDR3 is TGTGCCAGCAGCCCTAGACAGGGGGCCAGGGGTGAGCAGTTCTTC.

This clonotype was detected ten times or more. The chain links TRBV27 to TRBJ2-7; D is ambiguous. Germline CDR1 reads MNHEY; CDR2 reads SMNVEV (reference sequence). This CDR3 is 12 amino acids long. The germline V and J ends were trimmed by 6 bases and 6 bases, with 12 bases remaining between them. CDR3 nucleotides: TGTGCCAGCAGCCGGTCCGGGTCCGAGCAGTACTTC. Amino acids: CASSRSGSEQYF.

This clonotype showed up many times. This chain joins TRBV7-9 and TRBJ2-7, with a tentative D call TRBD2 (5 bases). CDR3 size: 12 residues. Trimming removed 2 bases from V and 5 bases from J, with 7 bases in between. Germline lookup yields CDR1 SEHNR and CDR2 FQNEAQ (reference sequence). The CDR3 sequence: CASSLWGDEQYF. The CDR3 DNA reads as TGTGCCAGCAGCTTATGGGGAGACGAGCAGTACTTC.

This clonotype appeared once. A single base separates this from a much larger clone, so it may be a read error. The chain couples TRBV2 to TRBJ2-5; 12 nucleotides agree with TRBD2. Germline V lookup: CDR1 SNHLY, CDR2 FYNNEI. There are 15 residues in the CDR3. The CDR3 DNA reads as TGTGCCAGCAGTGGACTAGCGGGGGCCCAAGAGACCCGGTACTTC. This codes for CASSGLAGAQETRYF.

A note on this clonotype: With a much larger clone just one base away, this may be a read error. The genes are TRBV4-1 and TRBJ1-2, with D perhaps TRBD1 (6 bases). Germline loops: CDR1 MGHRA, CDR2 YSYEKL. The CDR3 consists of 14 residues. In nucleotides, the CDR3 is TGCGCCAGCAGCCAAGTTAAGGGGGGCTATGGCTGCACCTTC. Translating it yields CASSQVKGGYGCTF.

The sample holds many counts of this clonotype. This chain uses TRBV20-1 with TRBJ1-3, with D possibly TRBD1 on 6 matching bases. CDR1 DFQATT and CDR2 SNEGSKA come from the germline V gene (reference sequence). This CDR3 is 13 amino acids long. Between the trimmed V and J ends, which lost 5 bases and 2 bases, there was a span of 10 bases. The CDR3 reads CSAPGGPGNTIYF. CDR3 DNA: TGCAGTGCTCCGGGGGGGCCTGGAAACACCATATATTTT.

This clonotype was detected ten times or more. This sequence joins TRBV7-9 and TRBJ1-1, with 9 bases aligning to TRBD1. J gave up 4 bases and V 4 bases, and 7 bases lay outside the gene matches. The CDR3 length is 15 residues. Germline-derived CDR1 and CDR2 are SEHNR and FQNEAQ (reference sequence). Written as DNA, the CDR3 is TGTGCCAGCAGCTCCGCCGGGACAGGGTTCACTGAAGCTTTCTTT. Translation: CASSSAGTGFTEAFF.

This clonotype was picked up many times. J is TRBJ2-1 and V is TRBV7-6, with 11 bases aligning to TRBD2. This CDR3 region has 17 residues. V lost 1 base, J lost 5 bases, and 7 bases stayed unmatched. Looked up from germline, CDR1 is SGHVS and CDR2 is FNYEAQ. The CDR3 loop reads CASSLDVLAGANNEQFF. The CDR3, as DNA: TGTGCCAGCAGCTTAGACGTACTAGCGGGGGCAAACAATGAGCAGTTCTTC.

This clonotype was picked up many times. The rearrangement links TRBV5-1 to TRBJ1-1; a weak D match, TRBD1 (6 bases). Germline-derived CDR1 and CDR2 are SGHRS and YFSETQ. With 3 bases removed from V and 0 bases from J, the gap between germline ends came to 9 bases. The length of the CDR3 is 14 residues. Written as DNA, the CDR3 is TGCGCCAGCAGCTATGGACAGATGAACACTGAAGCTTTCTTT. Amino acid sequence: CASSYGQMNTEAFF.

This clonotype has ten or more counts. The CDR3 sequence is CASSVGTASGNTIYF. The CDR3 DNA is TGTGCCAGCAGCGTAGGGACGGCCTCTGGAAACACCATATATTTT. The rearrangement links TRBV9 to TRBJ1-3; no reliable D call. There are 15 residues in the CDR3. Germline CDR1 and CDR2: SGDLS and YYNGEE. Trimming removed 0 bases at V and 0 bases at J, with 7 bases between.